This passage covers 22 T cell receptor beta chains from one sample sequenced in a study of regulatory T cells in long-lasting Graves disease. Stated time point: newly diagnosed GD, antithyroid drugs for less than 3 months. PBMC RNA was the source of the TCR library. iRepertoire HTBI primers and Arm-PCR of CDR3 regions built TCR beta libraries. TCRdb used MiXCR to reprocess the multiplex PCR reads, holding one entry per CDR3 protein. The table has about 420,000 distinct CDR3 sequences, about 17% seen once; the top ten hold around 23%. Separately, the same data were catalogued under a study of T cells in Graves' hyperthyroidism and ophthalmopathy.

Sequencing used peripheral blood mononuclear cells (PBMCs), obtained at new diagnosis, from a patient treated with antithyroid drugs. The receptors were sampled from a woman aged 18-29 years with Graves disease.

This clonotype came up many times. The chain joins TRBV28 to TRBJ2-3; D is perhaps TRBD1 or TRBD2 (5 bases each). This CDR3 has 15 amino acids. CDR1 MDHEN and CDR2 SYDVKM come from the germline V gene. Between the trimmed V and J ends, which lost 7 bases and 2 bases, there was a span of 16 bases. The CDR3 DNA follows: TGTGCCAGCAACCCCCTAGGGACGGACACAGATACGCAGTATTTT. Translating it yields CASNPLGTDTDTQYF.

This clonotype showed up many times. This chain joins TRBV11-3 and TRBJ2-2, with TRBD2 as a possible D gene (6 bases). The CDR3 spans 14 residues. Germline-derived CDR1 and CDR2 are SGHNT and YENEEA. V lost 6 bases to trimming and J lost 3 bases, with 11 bases between them. The CDR3 DNA reads TGTGCCAGCAGGGGCAGGGAGGACACCGGGGAGCTGTTTTTT. It translates to CASRGREDTGELFF.

This clonotype has just a few counts. CDR3 sequence: CASRPGTVPNSPLHF. The CDR3 DNA reads as TGTGCCAGCAGACCCGGGACAGTACCAAATTCACCCCTCCACTTT. The V gene is TRBV12-3 or TRBV12-4, the J gene TRBJ1-6; 7 bases match TRBD1. CDR3 length: 15 residues. J was trimmed by 7 bases and V by 6 bases; bases with no gene match: 9.

This clonotype was seen at least ten times. The rearrangement uses TRBV28 and TRBJ2-1; 7 bases match TRBD2. Unmatched junction bases numbered 11, after V lost 4 bases and J lost 2 bases. CDR1 is MDHEN and CDR2 is SYDVKM in the germline V gene. This CDR3 has 17 amino acids. The CDR3, as DNA: TGTGCCAGCAGTTCTACGCGCGGGAGCCTGCCCTACAATGAGCAGTTCTTC. Its translation: CASSSTRGSLPYNEQFF.

This clonotype was seen many times. This chain connects TRBV11-3 to TRBJ1-1; D gene uncertain. This CDR3 has 13 amino acids. The germline V gene encodes CDR1 SGHNT and CDR2 YENEEA. Trimming took 1 base from V and 0 from J, leaving 3 bases between them. The CDR3 sequence: CASSLAMNTEAFF. As DNA, the CDR3 is TGTGCCAGCAGCTTAGCAATGAACACTGAAGCTTTCTTT.

There are a few counts of this clonotype. Since no conserved phenylalanine or tryptophan closes the CDR3, a read error is the likely cause. No DNA is shown, since the ends of the CDR3 on it are uncertain; the CDR3 is the one TCRdb lists. The rearrangement links TRBV6-5 to TRBJ2-7; the table's D call TRBD1 went unverified against the DNA. Germline CDR1 reads MNHEY; CDR2 reads SVGAGI. The length of the CDR3 is 9 amino acids, counting both ends. CDR3 amino acids: CASSYSGTD.

This clonotype was observed a handful of times. The chain recombines TRBV20-1 with TRBJ2-7; 9 nucleotides agree with TRBD2. V gave up 1 base and J gave up 0 bases; unmatched junction bases: 1. Germline CDR1 and CDR2: DFQATT and SNEGSKA (reference sequence). The CDR3 has 14 residues. The CDR3 nucleotides read TGCAGTGCTAGAGGACTAGCGGACTCCTACGAGCAGTACTTC. This codes for CSARGLADSYEQYF.

This clonotype was seen many times. This chain uses TRBV27 with TRBJ2-4; tentatively, D is TRBD2 (7 bases). There are 16 residues in the CDR3. Between the trimmed V and J ends, which lost 2 bases and 0 bases, there was a span of 11 bases. Germline V gene data show CDR1 as MNHEY and CDR2 as SMNVEV (reference sequence). The DNA of the CDR3 is TGTGCCAGCAGTTTACAGGGGAGGGTAGCCAAAAACATTCAGTACTTC. Encoded protein: CASSLQGRVAKNIQYF.

This clonotype was found a few times. The chain carries TRBV6-1 and TRBJ2-7; D gene unclear. Trimming took 2 bases from V and 0 from J, leaving 11 bases between them. Germline-derived CDR1 and CDR2 are MNHNS and SASEGT. The CDR3 is 15 residues long. CDR3 DNA: TGTGCCAGCAGTGAAAACGCCCTTAGCTCCTACGAGCAGTACTTC. It yields the protein CASSENALSSYEQYF.

This clonotype was detected only a few times. V and J are TRBV7-9 and TRBJ2-2, with unresolved D. Trimming removed 3 bases from V and 7 bases from J, with 9 bases in between. The germline gives CDR1 SEHNR, CDR2 FQNEAQ (reference sequence). The CDR3 is 13 residues long. CDR3 residues: CASSFGGDGELFF. The CDR3 DNA reads as TGTGCCAGCAGCTTTGGTGGGGACGGGGAGCTGTTTTTT.

This clonotype was observed a few times. The chain joins TRBV20-1 to TRBJ1-1, with D unclear. The CDR3 contains 15 residues. The V end was cut by 5 bases, the J end by 5 bases, with 21 bases between. Looked up from germline, CDR1 is DFQATT and CDR2 is SNEGSKA (reference sequence). CDR3 amino acids: CSAAVEHGVGTEAFF. The CDR3 DNA sequence: TGCAGTGCTGCCGTAGAACATGGTGTGGGGACTGAAGCTTTCTTT.

In its sample, this clonotype was seen many times. CDR3 coding DNA: TGCGCCAGCAGCCAAGGGCCAGGGCAGAACACTGAAGCTTTCTTT. Encoded protein: CASSQGPGQNTEAFF. This chain links TRBV4-1 with TRBJ1-1, with D possibly TRBD1 on 5 matching bases. The CDR3 is 15 amino acids. Germline loops: CDR1 MGHRA, CDR2 YSYEKL. The V gene lost 1 base and the J gene lost 1 base, with 10 bases spanning the gap.

This clonotype came up many times. The chain recombines TRBV12-3 or TRBV12-4 with TRBJ2-5; the D is unclear. This CDR3 comprises 12 residues. V dropped 6 bases and J dropped 5 bases, with 10 bases sitting between them. The CDR3: CASSRVGETQYF. The CDR3 DNA sequence: TGTGCCAGCAGCCGGGTGGGTGAGACCCAGTACTTC.

This clonotype was counted a few times. V is TRBV28 and J is TRBJ2-2, with unresolved D. This CDR3 spans 14 amino acids. V shed 5 bases and J shed 2 bases, with 9 bases lying between them. CDR1 is MDHEN, CDR2 SYDVKM, per germline. In DNA, the CDR3 is TGTGCCAGCAGTCCTAACCTTAACACCGGGGAGCTGTTTTTT. Its protein is CASSPNLNTGELFF.

This clonotype has ten or more counts. This chain uses TRBV6-2 or TRBV6-3 with TRBJ2-1; D gene ambiguous. Germline CDR1 reads MNHEY; CDR2 reads SVGEGT. The CDR3 totals 14 residues. V lost 5 bases and J 0 bases, leaving 8 bases between the germline ends. The CDR3 DNA is TGTGCCAGCAGTCGGTTAAGCTCCTACAATGAGCAGTTCTTC. Translation: CASSRLSSYNEQFF.

This clonotype was found once. CDR3 nucleotide sequence: TGTGCCAGCAGCGTAGTGGGCAGTAGCCTCTCTGAAGCTTTCTTT. Protein product: CASSVVGSSLSEAFF. J is TRBJ1-1 and V is TRBV9; no reliable D call. The CDR3 totals 15 residues. V was trimmed by 0 bases and J by 6 bases, leaving 15 bases between them. Germline V gives CDR1 SGDLS, CDR2 YYNGEE. The full variable domain, its missing parts supplied by reference TRBV9 and TRBJ1-1, is DSGVTQTPKHLITATGQRVTLRCSPRSGDLSVYWYQQSLDQGLQFLIQYYNGEERAKGNILERFSAQQFPDLHSELNLSSLELGDSALYFCASSVVGSSLSEAFFGQGTRLTVV.

The chain employs TRBV5-6 and TRBJ2-2; D remains ambiguous. The V end was cut by 0 bases, the J end by 4 bases, with 4 bases between. Germline CDR1 SGHDT, CDR2 YYEEEE. The CDR3 totals 13 residues. CDR3 bases: TGTGCCAGCAGCTTGGGAAGCACCGGGGAGCTGTTTTTT. It specifies CASSLGSTGELFF.

This clonotype was seen ten or more times. The chain employs TRBV7-3 and TRBJ2-7; 9 positions agree with TRBD1. The germline V gene encodes CDR1 SGHTA and CDR2 FQGTGA. The CDR3 is 15 amino acids. Trimming at V came to 5 bases and at J to 3 bases, leaving 8 bases not matched to a gene. The CDR3 coding sequence is TGTGCCAGCAGCGAGGGACAGGGACAAATCTACGAGCAGTACTTC. It encodes CASSEGQGQIYEQYF.

The CDR3 region is CASSPLTRGAMNTEAFF. The CDR3 DNA reads as TGTGCCAGCTCACCCCTCACGCGGGGGGCAATGAACACTGAAGCTTTCTTT. V usage is TRBV18 and J usage is TRBJ1-1, with a tentative D call TRBD1 (6 bases). V lost 3 bases, J lost 0 bases, and 17 bases lay in between. The CDR3 has 17 residues. The V gene's germline CDR1 is KGHSH and CDR2 LQKENI.

The gene calls are TRBV7-6 and TRBJ2-3; D is undetermined. The end of the DNA aligns better with TRBJ2-5, so the J call may be wrong. The CDR3 sequence is 12 residues long. The germline CDR1 and CDR2 sequences are SGHVS and FNYEAQ. The CDR3 nucleotides are TGTGCCAGCAGCTTAGAGTCGCGGACCCAGTACTTC. This translates into CASSLESRTQYF.

This sequence joins TRBV24-1 and TRBJ2-1; the match to TRBD2 covers 7 bases. CDR1 is KGHDR, CDR2 SFDVKD, per germline. The CDR3 has 15 residues. The J segment lost 0 bases and the V segment lost 6 bases, leaving 4 bases of the junction unmatched. The CDR3 loop reads CATSSLADSYNEQFF. The CDR3 DNA is TGTGCCACCAGTTCGCTAGCGGACTCCTACAATGAGCAGTTCTTC.

This clonotype has a count of ten or more. This chain connects TRBV29-1 to TRBJ2-3, with 9 bases that match TRBD2. CDR3 length: 13 residues. Trimming cost V 6 bases and J 4 bases; bases outside gene matches: 5. Germline-derived CDR1 and CDR2 are SQVTM and ANQGSEA. For the CDR3, the DNA is TGCAGCGTGGGGCGCGGGAGGGCAGATACGCAGTATTTT. It codes for CSVGRGRADTQYF.